These T cell receptor beta chains were read from a single sample in a study of T-cell memory formation after mild COVID-19. TCRdb redid the calling of the 5' RACE reads with MiXCR, one entry per CDR3 protein. The table records approximately 340,000 distinct CDR3 sequences, more than 15% of them present only once. Sequenced input: PBMCs or a T cell subset sorted from them (not recorded which). Receptors originate from a man younger than 35 who had mild COVID-19 (a few samples of this study predate the infection). Cell type and time point are not known. Each CDR3 is given with its conserved first and last residue. D genes are given only for firm matches. Rows may omit the clone size; those that give it use once, few, many or a size class.

v_call	j_call	d_call	clone_size	cdr3_length	cdr3_aa	cdr3_nt
TRBV5-1	TRBJ2-3	-	few	13	CASSFAQGDTQYF	TGCGCCAGCAGCTTCGCGCAGGGAGATACGCAGTATTTT
TRBV29-1	TRBJ2-7	TRBD2	many	18	CSVEGRTSGGTEGYEQYF	TGCAGCGTTGAAGGGCGAACTAGCGGGGGGACCGAAGGGTACGAGCAGTACTTC
TRBV29-1	TRBJ1-5	-	few	13	CSVLDSPNQPQHF	TGCAGCGTTTTGGACAGCCCTAATCAGCCCCAGCATTTT
TRBV5-1	TRBJ1-2	-	many	15	CASSFSPTVNYGYTF	TGCGCCAGCAGCTTCTCCCCGACAGTTAACTATGGCTACACCTTC
TRBV6-6	TRBJ1-1	-	-	16	CASSYSSGLMNTEAFF	TGTGCCAGCAGTTACTCGTCAGGACTCATGAACACTGAAGCTTTCTTT
TRBV4-3	TRBJ2-5	-	-	16	CASSQDSGRQQETQYF	TGCGCCAGCAGCCAAGATTCCGGCCGCCAGCAAGAGACCCAGTACTTC
TRBV12-3/TRBV12-4	TRBJ1-1	-	few	14	CASSFRDSATEAFF	TGTGCCAGCAGTTTTCGCGACAGTGCCACTGAAGCTTTCTTT
TRBV7-8	TRBJ2-4	-	-	15	CAISLGQIAKNIQYF	TGTGCCATCAGCTTAGGTCAGATAGCCAAAAACATTCAGTACTTC
TRBV5-6	TRBJ1-6	TRBD1	few	15	CASVRWGQGETPLHF	TGTGCCAGCGTCCGATGGGGACAGGGGGAGACACCCCTCCACTTT
TRBV20-1	TRBJ2-6	-	-	15	CSARVQGFGANVLTF	TGCAGTGCTAGAGTGCAGGGGTTCGGGGCCAACGTCCTGACTTTC
TRBV12-5	TRBJ1-5	-	-	16	CASGLVPRESNQPQHF	TGTGCTAGTGGTTTGGTACCCAGGGAAAGCAATCAGCCCCAGCATTTT
TRBV6-5	TRBJ2-6	TRBD1	-	17	CASRETGGQTGANVLTF	TGTGCCAGCAGGGAGACAGGGGGCCAAACTGGGGCCAACGTCCTGACTTTC
TRBV6-2/TRBV6-3	TRBJ2-3	-	few	13	CASSYWSVDTQYF	TGTGCCAGCAGTTACTGGTCGGTGGATACGCAGTATTTT
TRBV5-6	TRBJ2-5	-	many	12	CASGRTSGTQYF	TGTGCCAGCGGAAGAACTTCGGGGACCCAGTACTTC
TRBV7-3	TRBJ1-1	-	few	13	CASSIQRDTEAFF	TGTGCCAGCAGCATACAGAGGGACACTGAAGCTTTCTTT
TRBV6-2/TRBV6-3	TRBJ2-6	-	-	18	CASSSGPRGGPGANVLTF	TGTGCCAGCAGTTCCGGCCCTAGGGGGGGGCCTGGGGCCAACGTCCTGACTTTC
TRBV4-2	TRBJ1-5	-	many	13	CASSQGQERPQHF	TGTGCCAGCAGCCAAGGACAGGAGAGGCCCCAGCATTTT
TRBV7-9	TRBJ1-5	TRBD1	few	14	CASSQTGEGKPQHF	TGTGCCAGCAGCCAGACAGGGGAGGGGAAGCCCCAGCATTTT
TRBV7-2	TRBJ2-3	TRBD2	few	13	CASVAGFTDTQYF	TGTGCCAGTGTAGCGGGGTTCACAGATACGCAGTATTTT
TRBV2	TRBJ1-4	-	many	15	CASGRSSATNEKLFF	TGTGCCAGCGGTAGAAGTTCCGCAACTAATGAAAAACTGTTTTTT
TRBV7-2	TRBJ1-3	-	-	13	CASSLVTLNTIYF	TGTGCCAGCAGCTTAGTCACCTTAAACACCATATATTTT
TRBV4-3	TRBJ2-2	-	few	15	CASSPTSLHTGELFF	TGCGCCAGCAGTCCTACTAGCCTCCACACCGGGGAGCTGTTTTTT
TRBV10-3	TRBJ2-5	-	few	12	CAISEPQETQYF	TGTGCCATCAGTGAGCCCCAAGAGACCCAGTACTTC
TRBV5-1	TRBJ2-7	-	-	14	CASSLATSSYEQYF	TGCGCCAGCAGCTTGGCCACTAGCTCCTACGAGCAGTACTTC
TRBV6-5	TRBJ1-1	TRBD1	many	15	CASSYFDRGNTEAFF	TGTGCCAGCAGTTACTTTGACAGGGGGAACACTGAAGCTTTCTTT
TRBV4-1	TRBJ2-3	-	-	14	CASSQVLSTDTQYF	TGCGCCAGCAGCCAAGTCCTAAGCACAGATACGCAGTATTTT
TRBV19	TRBJ1-1	-	few	18	CASTDLDSPSGVNTEAFF	TGTGCCAGTACTGACTTGGACAGCCCCAGCGGAGTGAACACTGAAGCTTTCTTT
TRBV5-1	TRBJ2-3	-	-	16	CASSPGFGGLTDTQYF	TGCGCCAGCAGCCCCGGTTTCGGGGGCCTCACAGATACGCAGTATTTT
TRBV2	TRBJ2-3	TRBD2	-	15	CASSARGTSGHTQYF	TGTGCCAGCAGCGCCAGAGGGACTAGCGGCCATACGCAGTATTTT
TRBV9	TRBJ2-3	-	many	12	CASSKSGDTQYF	TGTGCCAGCAGCAAGTCAGGGGACACGCAGTATTTT
TRBV4-1	TRBJ2-3	-	-	13	CASSHQFTDTQYF	TGCGCCAGCAGCCATCAGTTCACAGATACGCAGTATTTT
TRBV6-6	TRBJ1-6	-	few	14	CASIGRTANSPLHF	TGTGCCAGCATCGGACGGACAGCAAATTCACCCCTCCACTTT
TRBV5-1	TRBJ1-1	TRBD1	-	15	CASTLGRGQIGEAFF	TGCGCCAGCACCCTCGGTAGGGGGCAGATTGGTGAAGCTTTCTTT
TRBV6-6	TRBJ2-5	-	few	13	CASSSPSAGTQYF	TGTGCCAGCAGTTCCCCGTCAGCGGGGACCCAGTACTTC
TRBV7-9	TRBJ2-1	-	-	12	CASSPWVAPQFF	TGTGCCAGCAGCCCCTGGGTGGCTCCGCAGTTCTTC
TRBV6-2/TRBV6-3	TRBJ1-5	-	-	16	CASSRAGVGSNQPQHF	TGTGCCAGCAGTCGAGCAGGGGTTGGGAGCAATCAGCCCCAGCATTTT